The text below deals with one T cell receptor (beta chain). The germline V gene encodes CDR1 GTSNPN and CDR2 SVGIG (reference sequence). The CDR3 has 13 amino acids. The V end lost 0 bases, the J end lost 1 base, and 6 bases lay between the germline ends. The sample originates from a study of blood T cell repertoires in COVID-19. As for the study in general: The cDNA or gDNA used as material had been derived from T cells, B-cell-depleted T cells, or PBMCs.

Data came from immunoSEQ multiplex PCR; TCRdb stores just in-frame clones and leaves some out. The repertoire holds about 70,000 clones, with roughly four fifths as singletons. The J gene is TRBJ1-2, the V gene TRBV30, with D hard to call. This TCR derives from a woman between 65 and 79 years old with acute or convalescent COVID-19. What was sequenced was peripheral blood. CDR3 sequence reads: CAWSVSVNYGYTF. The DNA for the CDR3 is TGTGCCTGGAGTGTTAGCGTTAACTATGGCTACACCTTC.